This TCR beta chain appears in the sequencing data of a study of T-cell memory formation after mild COVID-19. It was 5'RACE with constant-segment primers that produced the TCR alpha and TCR beta cDNA libraries, which carried sample barcodes and UMIs. Using its own MiXCR run on the 5' RACE reads, TCRdb lists one record per CDR3 protein. The sample lists 540,000 or so distinct CDR3 sequences, about 20% occurring once. The clonotype was recovered from an adult woman who had mild COVID-19 (a few samples of this study predate the infection). Cell type and time point are not known. The specimen sequenced was PBMCs or a T cell subset sorted from them (not recorded which).

This chain's CDR3 is CASSSIRQGESGEQYF. The CDR3 region has the DNA TGTGCCAGCAGCTCCATACGACAGGGCGAATCCGGCGAGCAGTACTTC. The chain links TRBV7-8 to TRBJ2-7; 7 nucleotides align to TRBD1. V trimming: 4 bases; J trimming: 6 bases; junction bases outside the gene matches: 15. The CDR3 consists of 16 residues. Per the germline V gene, CDR1 is SGHVS and CDR2 is FQNEAQ.